Following are 29 T cell receptor beta chains from one sample sequenced in a study of Ad26.COV2.S vaccination and SARS-CoV-2 variants. Method: immunoSEQ multiplex PCR; TCRdb's copy keeps in-frame clones and lacks some. The sample has around 380,000 clones, around nine tenths seen once. Sample treatment: about 20 received Ad26.COV2.S at low or high dose, single or two shots; about 5 received placebo; per-sample allocation not given. Samples analyzed were those drawn on day 63 after the first vaccine or placebo injection. The specimen was peripheral blood, collected in a trial of Ad26.COV2.S vaccine versus placebo. The receptors stem from a person aged 18-60 years who received the Ad26.COV2.S COVID-19 vaccine or a placebo.

V is TRBV5-1 and J is TRBJ1-2; 7 bases line up with TRBD1. J was trimmed by 4 bases and V by 1 base; bases with no gene match: 4. The CDR3 spans 14 residues. Germline CDR1 reads SGHRS; CDR2 reads YFSETQ. The CDR3 reads CASSLSQGIYGYTF. The CDR3 nucleotides are TGCGCCAGCAGCTTGTCACAGGGGATCTATGGCTACACCTTC.

The chain links TRBV3-1 (or the pseudogene TRBV3-2) to TRBJ1-1; D might be TRBD1 (5 bases). Trimming cost V 2 bases and J 7 bases, with 11 bases left between them. Germline V gene data show CDR1 as LGHDT and CDR2 as YNNKEL (reference sequence). The CDR3 sequence is 13 residues long. The CDR3 spells CASSQRVDSEAFF. The CDR3 DNA reads as TGTGCCAGCAGCCAACGGGTTGACAGTGAAGCTTTCTTT.

The V and J genes are TRBV4-1 and TRBJ1-2; D is uncertain. The CDR3 runs 14 residues. Trimming cost V 1 base and J 5 bases, with 11 bases left between them. Germline values: CDR1 MGHRA, CDR2 YSYEKL. The CDR3 spells CASSQGPNLYGYTF. The CDR3, as DNA: TGCGCCAGCAGCCAAGGACCGAACCTATATGGCTACACCTTC.

J is TRBJ1-2 and V is TRBV15; D unclear. Looked up from germline, CDR1 is LNHNV and CDR2 is YYDKDF (reference sequence). The length of the CDR3 is 16 residues. Between the trimmed V and J ends, which lost 0 bases and 5 bases, there was a span of 16 bases. DNA for the CDR3: TGTGCCACCAGCAGAGATCAAGGACCCAAGAGGTATGGCTACACCTTC. Encoded protein: CATSRDQGPKRYGYTF.

This sequence joins TRBV3-1 (or the pseudogene TRBV3-2) and TRBJ2-1; TRBD1 is a possible D gene (5 bases). The CDR3 extends over 13 amino acids. Germline assignment: CDR1 LGHDT and CDR2 YNNKEL (reference sequence). The V and J ends lost 0 bases and 12 bases respectively, with 12 bases between them. The CDR3 bases are TGTGCCAGCAGCCAAGATCGGTGGGGCGGGCAGTTCTTC. Translating gives CASSQDRWGGQFF.

This chain connects TRBV24-1 to TRBJ2-7, with D tentatively TRBD1 or TRBD2 (6 bases each). Per the germline V gene, CDR1 is KGHDR and CDR2 is SFDVKD. The CDR3 loop spans 13 amino acids. The V end lost 5 bases, the J end lost 5 bases, and 12 bases lay between the germline ends. The CDR3 nucleotides are TGTGCCACCAGTGCTAACGGGGGCCACGAGCAGTACTTC. Translated, it gives CATSANGGHEQYF.

This chain connects TRBV18 to TRBJ1-3; D call uncertain. Trimming shortened V by 2 bases and J by 0 bases, and 8 bases separated the two germline ends. The CDR3 runs 15 residues. Germline V lookup: CDR1 KGHSH, CDR2 LQKENI. CDR3: CASSPVVTSGNTIYF. The CDR3 DNA sequence: TGTGCCAGCTCACCAGTGGTAACCTCTGGAAACACCATATATTTT.

The chain couples TRBV9 to TRBJ1-6; maybe TRBD1 (5 bases). The CDR3 length is 15 residues. The V end was cut by 3 bases, the J end by 8 bases, with 15 bases between. The germline V gene has CDR1 SGDLS and CDR2 YYNGEE. CDR3 bases: TGTGCCAGCAGCGACCGGACGGGGGGTTATTCACCCCTCCACTTT. Translation: CASSDRTGGYSPLHF.

As to this clone: The same CDR3 also results from other DNA sequences found in this sample. This chain connects TRBV20-1 to TRBJ2-5; D gene unclear. V lost 4 bases to trimming and J lost 5 bases, with 5 bases between them. The V gene's germline CDR1 is DFQATT and CDR2 SNEGSKA (reference sequence). The CDR3 length is 10 residues. Written as DNA, the CDR3 is TGCAGTGCTACACGGGAGACCCAGTACTTC. Translated: CSATRETQYF.

V is TRBV19 and J is TRBJ2-7; maybe TRBD2 (5 bases). This CDR3 region has 14 residues. CDR1 is LNHDA and CDR2 is SQIVND in the germline V gene (reference sequence). The V and J ends lost 3 bases and 4 bases respectively, with 13 bases between them. CDR3 nucleotide sequence: TGTGCCAGTAGTATCGTGTTGAGGGAGTACGAGCAGTACTTC. This encodes CASSIVLREYEQYF.

The DNA for the CDR3 is TGTGCCAGCAGCCAAGAGAATTTAGGAGTCGTTACAGATACGCAGTATTTT. Translation gives CASSQENLGVVTDTQYF. This chain joins TRBV3-1 (or the pseudogene TRBV3-2) and TRBJ2-3; D is undetermined. V lost 0 bases and J 3 bases, leaving 16 bases between the germline ends. Germline V gene sequence: CDR1 LGHDT, CDR2 YNNKEL (reference sequence). The CDR3 is made up of 17 amino acids.

This chain connects TRBV28 to TRBJ1-5, with 7 nucleotides matching TRBD1. Trimming at V came to 5 bases and at J to 1 base, leaving 8 bases not matched to a gene. The CDR3 is 16 residues long. Looked up from germline, CDR1 is MDHEN and CDR2 is SYDVKM. This CDR3 reads CASSPSGTASNQPQHF. CDR3 DNA: TGTGCCAGCAGTCCCTCCGGGACAGCAAGCAATCAGCCCCAGCATTTT.

V gene TRBV2 combines with J gene TRBJ1-5; D might be TRBD1 (5 bases). Germline V gene lookup returns CDR1 SNHLY and CDR2 FYNNEI. Trimming took off 6 bases at V and 9 bases at J, with 18 bases between the two ends. CDR3 size: 14 residues. CDR3 coding DNA: TGTGCCAGCAGGGGGACGGCCCTGGGGGGGCCCCAGCATTTT. Translated: CASRGTALGGPQHF.

The chain has TRBV18 and TRBJ1-6, with D hard to call. V was shortened by 6 bases and J by 0 bases, with 9 bases between the two germline ends. Germline CDR1 is KGHSH and CDR2 is LQKENI. The CDR3 loop spans 15 amino acids. For the CDR3, the DNA is TGTGCCAGCTCTCAGCATAGCTCCTATAATTCACCCCTCCACTTT. The encoded protein is CASSQHSSYNSPLHF.

As for this clone: Within the sample, other DNA sequences also encode this same CDR3. CDR3 sequence (DNA): TGTGCCAGCAGCTTGGAAGGGAACGAGCAGTACTTC. It is translated as CASSLEGNEQYF. The rearrangement links TRBV5-6 to TRBJ2-7; no firm D call. V shed 0 bases and J shed 5 bases, with 6 bases lying between them. CDR1 and CDR2 from the germline V gene are SGHDT and YYEEEE. This CDR3 spans 12 amino acids.

The rearrangement links TRBV7-6 to TRBJ2-7; TRBD2 matches at 8 bases. This CDR3 has 15 residues. The germline gives CDR1 SGHVS, CDR2 FNYEAQ. J lost 3 bases, V lost 1 base, and 5 bases had no gene match. CDR3 coding DNA: TGTGCCAGCAGCTTAGGCGGGGGGCCCCTCTACGAGCAGTACTTC. Translated, it gives CASSLGGGPLYEQYF.

As DNA, the CDR3 is TGTGCCAGCAGCTACCGGGACTCCTCAGAGACCCAGTACTTC. Translation: CASSYRDSSETQYF. The chain uses TRBV7-7 and TRBJ2-5; D is possibly TRBD2 (6 bases). Germline loops: CDR1 SSHAT, CDR2 FNYEAQ (reference sequence). V was shortened by 4 bases and J by 4 bases, with 13 bases between the two germline ends. The CDR3 length is 14 residues.

The chain combines TRBV5-8 with TRBJ2-7; TRBD2 might be the D (5 bases). Germline V CDR1 and CDR2: SGHTS, YDEGEE. The CDR3 sequence is 14 residues long. V shed 6 bases and J shed 1 base, with 14 bases lying between them. The CDR3 loop is CASTIGRLSYEQYF. The CDR3 nucleotides are TGTGCCAGCACTATTGGTAGACTATCCTACGAGCAGTACTTC.

On this clone: The sample holds other DNA sequences that translate to the same CDR3. V gene TRBV29-1 combines with J gene TRBJ1-1; 8 bases map to TRBD1. The CDR3 sequence is 12 residues long. V shed 6 bases and J 1 base; nucleotides not matched to a gene: 1. Germline V gene data show CDR1 as SQVTM and CDR2 as ANQGSEA. The CDR3 region is CSVGTGNTEAFF. The CDR3 DNA reads as TGCAGCGTCGGGACAGGGAACACTGAAGCTTTCTTT.

This rearrangement joins TRBV3-1 (or the pseudogene TRBV3-2) to TRBJ2-5; D may match TRBD1 or TRBD2 (5 bases each). This CDR3 has 15 residues. V lost 1 base to trimming and J lost 2 bases, with 11 bases between them. Germline CDR1 is LGHDT and CDR2 is YNNKEL (reference sequence). The CDR3 DNA sequence: TGTGCCAGCAGCCAAGCGTGGGGGAGACAAGAGACCCAGTACTTC. This sequence encodes CASSQAWGRQETQYF.

The V call is TRBV20-1, the J call TRBJ2-7; unclear D gene. The germline V gene encodes CDR1 DFQATT and CDR2 SNEGSKA (reference sequence). The CDR3 is made up of 11 amino acids. Deletions cut 5 bases from V and 6 bases from J, with 11 bases between. CDR3 in DNA: TGCAGTGCTCCCAGGCTCCTCGAGCAGTACTTC. This gives the protein CSAPRLLEQYF.

V is TRBV7-5 and J is TRBJ1-5; the table's D call, TRBD1, has no DNA check behind it. TRBV7-5 is noted as a pseudogene. This CDR3 comprises 15 residues. CDR3 sequence: CVRSRNRGFGQPQHF. CDR3 coding DNA: TGTGTCAGAAGCCGAAACAGGGGTTTCGGTCAGCCCCAGCATTTT.

The V gene is TRBV6-6, the J gene TRBJ2-1, with D unclear. V shed 5 bases and J shed 9 bases, with 8 bases lying between them. The CDR3 has 11 residues. CDR1 is MNHNY and CDR2 is SVGAGI in the germline V gene (reference sequence). Here the CDR3 reads CASSPSSEQFF. The DNA of the CDR3 is TGTGCCAGCAGTCCGTCTAGTGAGCAGTTCTTC.

This chain joins TRBV4-1 and TRBJ2-3; 9 nucleotides match TRBD1. V was pared by 2 bases and J by 4 bases, with 4 bases of the junction left unmatched. The CDR3 consists of 15 residues. CDR1 MGHRA and CDR2 YSYEKL come from the germline V gene. DNA for the CDR3: TGCGCCAGCAGCCAAACGGGACAGGGTTCAGATACGCAGTATTTT. This codes for CASSQTGQGSDTQYF.

V usage is TRBV10-2 and J usage is TRBJ2-2; a weak D match, TRBD2 (6 bases). There are 14 residues in the CDR3. Germline CDR1 and CDR2: WSHSY and SAAADI. The germline V and J ends were trimmed by 6 bases and 6 bases, with 14 bases remaining between them. Written as DNA, the CDR3 is TGCGCCAGCAGACCGGAGCGGGTTGCCGGGGAGCTGTTTTTT. It specifies CASRPERVAGELFF.

The genes are TRBV30 and TRBJ1-5; no reliable D call. The CDR3 runs to 13 residues. The V and J ends lost 0 bases and 6 bases respectively, with 9 bases between them. Germline V gene sequence: CDR1 GTSNPN, CDR2 SVGIG (reference sequence). The CDR3 is CAWSVFEAQPQHF. The CDR3 nucleotides are TGTGCCTGGAGTGTGTTTGAGGCTCAGCCCCAGCATTTT.

The chain uses TRBV25-1 and TRBJ2-3; D is undetermined. The CDR3 has 13 residues. Germline V lookup: CDR1 MGHDK, CDR2 SYGVNS. V was trimmed by 6 bases and J by 8 bases, leaving 15 bases between them. The CDR3 region is CASRALRLGTQYF. The CDR3, as DNA: TGTGCCAGCAGGGCCCTCCGACTGGGTACGCAGTATTTT.

The rearrangement joins TRBV21-1 to TRBJ1-3. TRBV21-1 is a pseudogene locus. The CDR3 runs to 15 residues. CDR3 protein: CASSKEGNSGNTIYF. The CDR3 nucleotides are TGTGCCAGCAGCAAGGAGGGTAACTCTGGAAACACCATATATTTT.

The chain has TRBV5-1 and TRBJ1-2, with D tentatively TRBD1 (6 bases). Germline lookup yields CDR1 SGHRS and CDR2 YFSETQ. The CDR3 covers 13 residues. V dropped 4 bases and J dropped 6 bases, with 13 bases sitting between them. The CDR3 spells CASSPSGTHGYTF. Here the CDR3 DNA reads TGCGCCAGCAGCCCCTCCGGGACACATGGCTACACCTTC.